Each of the 12 T cell receptor beta chains below was sequenced from the same sample in a study of vaccination and CD4 T cells after COVID-19. Treatment given: roughly ten-day PBMC culture with coronavirus spike peptide pools or control peptides (ViraFEST assay). Sequencing of DNA taken from cultured CD4+ T cells relied on the Oncomine TCR Beta short-read assay. In TCRdb, the PCR reads were re-called with MiXCR into one record per CDR3 protein. The repertoire holds some 10,000 distinct CDR3 sequences, with about 70% as singletons. Antigens for these TCRs are unknown. Sequences were obtained from CD4+ T cells from blood, cultured in vitro. The receptors were sampled from a human donor who had recovered from COVID-19.

This clonotype was picked up one time. The V call is TRBV5-8, the J call TRBJ1-2; D possibly corresponds to TRBD1 (6 bases). This CDR3 comprises 15 residues. V lost 5 bases and J lost 1, with 15 bases in between. CDR1 and CDR2 from the germline V gene are SGHTS and YDEGEE. In DNA form, the CDR3 reads TGTGCCAGCAGGGAATTTACGGGACATAACTATGGCTACACCTTC. It is translated as CASREFTGHNYGYTF.

This clonotype was observed once. V gene TRBV2 combines with J gene TRBJ2-6, with 9 bases lining up with TRBD1. Germline V gives CDR1 SNHLY, CDR2 FYNNEI. The CDR3 is 16 amino acids. The J segment lost 0 bases and the V segment lost 4 bases, leaving 1 base of the junction unmatched. Here the CDR3 reads CASSGTGDSGANVLTF. CDR3 bases: TGTGCCAGCAGTGGGACAGGGGACTCTGGGGCCAACGTCCTGACTTTC. The full variable domain, rest sourced from reference TRBV2 and TRBJ2-6, is EPEVTQTPSHQVTQMGQEVILRCVPISNHLYFYWYRQILGQKVEFLVSFYNNEISEKSEIFDDQFSVERPDGSNFTLKIRSTKLEDSAMYFCASSGTGDSGANVLTFGAGSRLTVL.

V is TRBV5-4 and J is TRBJ1-1, with no clear D. The V gene's germline CDR1 is SGHNT and CDR2 YYREEE (reference sequence). This CDR3 comprises 12 residues. V lost 0 bases, J lost 4 bases, and 4 bases lay in between. CDR3 amino acids: CASSLGRTEAFF. As DNA, the CDR3 is TGTGCCAGCAGCTTGGGGCGCACTGAAGCTTTCTTT.

The chain is built from TRBV2 and TRBJ1-5; D is unclear. Germline CDR1 and CDR2: SNHLY and FYNNEI. V was shortened by 6 bases and J by 3 bases, with 9 bases between the two germline ends. This CDR3 has 13 amino acids. The DNA for the CDR3 is TGTGCCAGCAGCCGGGATTCCAATCAGCCCCAGCATTTT. Residues: CASSRDSNQPQHF.

The V call is TRBV6-5, the J call TRBJ1-1; D unresolved. There are 13 residues in the CDR3. Trimming took off 3 bases at V and 5 bases at J, with 10 bases between the two ends. CDR1 is MNHEY, CDR2 SVGAGI, per germline. The chain's CDR3 is CASSYSVGTEAFF. The CDR3 coding sequence is TGTGCCAGCAGTTATTCGGTAGGGACTGAAGCTTTCTTT.

The gene calls are TRBV6-1 and TRBJ1-1, with D unresolved. Deletions cut 6 bases from V and 5 bases from J, with 16 bases between. Germline assignment: CDR1 MNHNS and CDR2 SASEGT. The CDR3 spans 14 residues. Here the CDR3 reads CASSPNHQRTEAFF. The CDR3 DNA is TGTGCCAGCAGCCCGAACCACCAGCGGACTGAAGCTTTCTTT.

This clonotype has more than one count but fewer than ten. The chain carries TRBV7-2 and TRBJ2-1; D ambiguous. The J call is uncertain, as TRBJ2-7 better fits the DNA end. Germline V gives CDR1 SGHTA, CDR2 FQGNSA. This CDR3 is 14 amino acids long. This chain's CDR3 is CASSLAVNSYEQYF. The CDR3 DNA reads TGTGCCAGCAGCTTAGCGGTTAATTCCTACGAGCAGTACTTC.

V gene TRBV6-1 combines with J gene TRBJ2-5; TRBD2 matches at 10 bases. V lost 2 bases, J lost 4 bases, and 1 base stayed unmatched. The CDR3 contains 14 residues. Per germline, CDR1 MNHNS and CDR2 SASEGT. In DNA, the CDR3 is TGTGCCAGCAGTGAATTAGCGGGGGGAGAGACCCAGTACTTC. Translation gives CASSELAGGETQYF.

The rearrangement links TRBV4-1 to TRBJ1-1; D not certain. The germline V gene has CDR1 MGHRA and CDR2 YSYEKL. The CDR3 loop spans 15 amino acids. V lost 1 base, J lost 4 bases, and 13 bases lay in between. The CDR3 DNA sequence: TGCGCCAGCAGCCAAGGAGTTGGGGTTGGCACTGAAGCTTTCTTT. Translation gives CASSQGVGVGTEAFF.

Notes on this clonotype: One end of the junction does not line up with germline, which may come from a read error. J is TRBJ2-5 and V is TRBV20-1, with 9 bases fitting TRBD2. The CDR3 totals 12 residues. CDR1 DFQATT and CDR2 SNEGSKA come from the germline V gene (reference sequence). Here the CDR3 reads CSALAGAETRYF. The CDR3 DNA reads TGCAGTGCCTTAGCGGGGGCGGAGACCCGGTACTTC.

The V gene is TRBV12-3 or TRBV12-4, the J gene TRBJ1-1; 7 nucleotides align to TRBD1. Trimming removed 6 bases from V and 1 base from J; junction bases left unmatched: 11. This CDR3 comprises 16 residues. CDR3 amino acids: CASRHRQGGRNTEAFF. Here the CDR3 DNA reads TGTGCCAGCAGACACCGACAGGGCGGGAGGAACACTGAAGCTTTCTTT.

This sequence joins TRBV7-2 and TRBJ2-7, with 8 bases that match TRBD2. Germline assignment: CDR1 SGHTA and CDR2 FQGNSA. CDR3 length: 15 amino acids. Trimming at V came to 1 base and at J to 4 bases, leaving 6 bases not matched to a gene. CDR3 loop: CASSLVSSGNYEQYF. DNA for the CDR3: TGTGCCAGCAGCTTAGTCAGTAGCGGGAATTACGAGCAGTACTTC.